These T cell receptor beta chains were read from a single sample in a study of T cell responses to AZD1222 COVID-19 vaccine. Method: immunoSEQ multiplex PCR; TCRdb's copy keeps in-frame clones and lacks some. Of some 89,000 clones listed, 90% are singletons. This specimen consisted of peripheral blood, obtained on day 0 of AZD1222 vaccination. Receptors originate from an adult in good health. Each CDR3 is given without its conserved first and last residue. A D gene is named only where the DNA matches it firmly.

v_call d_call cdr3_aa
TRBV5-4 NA ASSMGYGAPGYGYT
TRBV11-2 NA ASSLGQIATNEKLF
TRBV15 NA ATSRAQGSQF
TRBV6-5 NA ASSLSHGELF
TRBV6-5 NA ASSYSGGHTTEAF
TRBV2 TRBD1 AILPGTGTNTYNEQF
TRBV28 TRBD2 ASRAGLAGYNEQY
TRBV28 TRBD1 ASSATGSGYGYT
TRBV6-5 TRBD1 ASSSTGSGSPLH
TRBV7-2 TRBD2 ASSLGLAGVDNEQF
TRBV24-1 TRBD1 ATSDPGRDRGGEQF
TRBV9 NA ASSVSDSYEQY
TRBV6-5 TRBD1 ASSRDRGNQPQH
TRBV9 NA ASSDTGFNYGYT
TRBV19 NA ASSIEGNYGYT
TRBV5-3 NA ARSLGGTPGASDNQPQH
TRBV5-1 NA ASSLHDKDEAF
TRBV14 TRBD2 ASSQELAREQY
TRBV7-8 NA ASSLGLVSGTEAF
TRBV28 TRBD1 ASSLSGQGHNQPQH
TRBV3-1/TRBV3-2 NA ASSQYSNQPQH
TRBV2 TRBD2 ASKPLAVYNEQF
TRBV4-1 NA ASSQGQGLNTEAF
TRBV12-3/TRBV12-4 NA ASREQGFPEAF
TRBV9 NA ASSVGVGGRANVLT
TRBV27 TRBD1 ASRSGQGYYT
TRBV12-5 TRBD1 ASGLGQGSTETQY
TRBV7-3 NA ASSLTPQATDTQY
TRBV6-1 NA ASSEVTGGSYEQY
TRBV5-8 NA ASSLYRDGVPLH
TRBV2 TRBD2 ASSVTSGKNEQF
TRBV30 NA AWSVGALPHEQF
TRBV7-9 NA ASSTDRGNSPLH
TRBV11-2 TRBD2 ASSFAGTSGRGLNEQF
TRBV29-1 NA SGGTNYGYT
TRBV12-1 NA AKLADAEEKLF
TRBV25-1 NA ASSERGIVYGYT
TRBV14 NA ASSQDPGRVGTEAF
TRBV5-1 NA ASSFGGPNEQF
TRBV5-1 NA ASSLDSLNTEAF
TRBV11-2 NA ASSPLQTGSTEAF
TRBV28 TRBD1 ASSLTLRHTDRTWEQY
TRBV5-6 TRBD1 ASSLGWTGAETQY
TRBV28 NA ASSITGLTNYGYT
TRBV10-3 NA AISSTEGFSPLH
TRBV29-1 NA SGGRSNEQF
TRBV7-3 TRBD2 ASSARTSGKGANVLT
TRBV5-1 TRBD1 ASSLGQGARGTEAF
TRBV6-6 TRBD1 ASSYQGAGNQPQH
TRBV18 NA ASSEGTANEKLF
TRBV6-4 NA ASTKGRETQY
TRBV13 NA ASSLEVVGAF